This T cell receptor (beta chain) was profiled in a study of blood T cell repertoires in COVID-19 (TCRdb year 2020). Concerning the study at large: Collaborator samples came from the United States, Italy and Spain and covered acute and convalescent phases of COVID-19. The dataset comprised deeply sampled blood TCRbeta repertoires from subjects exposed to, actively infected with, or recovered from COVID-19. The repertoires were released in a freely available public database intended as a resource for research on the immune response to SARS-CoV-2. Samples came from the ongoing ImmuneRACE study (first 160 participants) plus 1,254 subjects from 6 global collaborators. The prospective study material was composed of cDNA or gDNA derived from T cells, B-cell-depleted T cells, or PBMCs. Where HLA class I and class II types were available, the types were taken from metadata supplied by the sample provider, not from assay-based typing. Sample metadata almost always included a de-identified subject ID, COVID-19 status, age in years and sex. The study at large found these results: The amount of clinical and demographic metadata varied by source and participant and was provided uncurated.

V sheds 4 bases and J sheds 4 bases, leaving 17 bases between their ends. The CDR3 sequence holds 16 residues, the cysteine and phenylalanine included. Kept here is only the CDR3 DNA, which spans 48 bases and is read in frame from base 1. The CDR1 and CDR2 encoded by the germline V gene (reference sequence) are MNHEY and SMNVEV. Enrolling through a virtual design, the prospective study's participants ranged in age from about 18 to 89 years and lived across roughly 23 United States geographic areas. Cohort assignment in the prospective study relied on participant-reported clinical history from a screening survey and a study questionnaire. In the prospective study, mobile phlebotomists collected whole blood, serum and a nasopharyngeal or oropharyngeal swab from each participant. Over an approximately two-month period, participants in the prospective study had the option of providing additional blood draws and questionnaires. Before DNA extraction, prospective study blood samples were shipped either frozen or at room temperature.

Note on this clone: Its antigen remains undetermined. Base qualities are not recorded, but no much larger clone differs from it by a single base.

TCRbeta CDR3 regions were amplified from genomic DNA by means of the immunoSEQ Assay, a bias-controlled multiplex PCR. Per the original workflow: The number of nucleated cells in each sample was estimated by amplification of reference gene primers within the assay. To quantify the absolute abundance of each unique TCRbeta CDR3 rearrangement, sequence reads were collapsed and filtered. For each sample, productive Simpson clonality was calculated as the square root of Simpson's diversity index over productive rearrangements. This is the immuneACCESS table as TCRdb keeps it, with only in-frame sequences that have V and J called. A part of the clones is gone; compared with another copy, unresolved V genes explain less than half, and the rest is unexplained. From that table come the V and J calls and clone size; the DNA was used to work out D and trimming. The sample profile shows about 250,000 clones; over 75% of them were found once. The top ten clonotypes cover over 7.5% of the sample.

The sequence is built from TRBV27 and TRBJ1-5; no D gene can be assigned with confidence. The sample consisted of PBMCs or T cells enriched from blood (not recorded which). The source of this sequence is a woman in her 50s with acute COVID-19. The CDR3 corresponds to CASSSPGGSGNQPQHF. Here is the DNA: TGTGCCAGCAGTTCCCCGGGAGGGAGTGGTAATCAGCCCCAGCATTTT.